These 8 T cell receptor beta chains were sequenced from one sample in a study of blood T cell repertoires in COVID-19 (TCRdb year 2020). The library was produced with the immunoSEQ multiplex PCR assay. TCRdb's version of the immuneACCESS table is confined to in-frame rearrangements and falls short of the full clone set. An unresolved V gene accounts for under half of the shortfall where checked; the remainder is of unknown origin. Across this sample there are roughly 190,000 clones, with 89% seen only once. The ten largest clonotypes hold roughly 0.77% of the sample. The specimen was PBMCs or T cells enriched from blood (not recorded which). These receptors originate from a woman between 18 and 29 years old who had recovered from COVID-19.

This clone occurred once. This rearrangement joins TRBV7-2 to TRBJ2-7, with 12 bases that match TRBD1. V shed 5 bases, J shed 6 bases, and the junction held 8 bases outside the gene matches. Germline V gene data show CDR1 as SGHTA and CDR2 as FQGNSA. This CDR3 is built from 15 residues. The CDR3 bases are TGTGCCAGCAGCCGTTCGGGACAGGGGGCTCTCGAGCAGTACTTC. The encoded protein is CASSRSGQGALEQYF.

The chain uses TRBV2 and TRBJ1-1, with D possibly TRBD1 on 5 matching bases. This CDR3 contains 13 residues. V lost 6 bases and J 3 bases, leaving 11 bases between the germline ends. Germline lookup yields CDR1 SNHLY and CDR2 FYNNEI. CDR3 coding DNA: TGTGCCAGCAGAGCAAAAGGGGACACTGAAGCTTTCTTT. This encodes CASRAKGDTEAFF.

The J gene is TRBJ1-4, the V gene TRBV7-2; D not resolved. The germline V gene has CDR1 SGHTA and CDR2 FQGNSA. The CDR3 is 14 amino acids. The V end lost 2 bases, the J end lost 8 bases, and 12 bases lay between the germline ends. CDR3 in DNA: TGTGCCAGCAGCTTAACAGCTGCCCCCGAAAAACTGTTTTTT. It yields the protein CASSLTAAPEKLFF.

This clone is a singleton in its sample. This chain joins TRBV19 and TRBJ2-7; a possible D gene is TRBD1 (6 bases). Trimming removed 1 base from V and 3 bases from J, with 10 bases in between. CDR3 length: 14 residues. Looked up from germline, CDR1 is LNHDA and CDR2 is SQIVND (reference sequence). CDR3 sequence reads: CASSIVQGNYEQYF. DNA for the CDR3: TGTGCCAGTAGTATAGTTCAGGGGAACTACGAGCAGTACTTC.

V and J are TRBV28 and TRBJ2-7, with 7 nucleotides matching TRBD2. The CDR3 consists of 14 residues. V lost 2 bases and J lost 5; bases outside the gene matches: 6. Germline CDR1 reads MDHEN; CDR2 reads SYDVKM. The CDR3 reads CASSLLAGEDEQYF. DNA for the CDR3: TGTGCCAGCAGTTTACTCGCGGGAGAAGACGAGCAGTACTTC.

The V gene is TRBV6-2 or TRBV6-3, the J gene TRBJ2-1; a weak D match, TRBD2 (6 bases). V lost 4 bases, J lost 2 bases, and 12 bases lay in between. Germline-derived CDR1 and CDR2 are MNHEY and SVGEGT. This CDR3 contains 15 residues. This CDR3 reads CASSSRDSTYNEQFF. CDR3 DNA sequence: TGTGCCAGCAGTTCCCGGGACTCGACCTACAATGAGCAGTTCTTC.

The rearrangement links TRBV11-3 to TRBJ2-3; perhaps TRBD1 as D (6 bases). Deletions cut 1 base from V and 0 bases from J, with 11 bases between. Germline values: CDR1 SGHNT, CDR2 YENEEA. The CDR3 consists of 16 residues. CDR3 residues: CASSLGRGQSTDTQYF. The CDR3 bases are TGTGCCAGCAGCTTAGGGAGAGGACAGAGCACAGATACGCAGTATTTT.

The chain joins TRBV24-1 to TRBJ2-2, with D perhaps matching TRBD1 (6 bases). V shed 4 bases and J shed 3 bases, with 11 bases lying between them. The germline V gene has CDR1 KGHDR and CDR2 SFDVKD. The length of the CDR3 is 15 residues. This chain's CDR3 is CATSDGGGYTGELFF. In nucleotides, the CDR3 is TGTGCCACCAGTGACGGTGGGGGCTACACCGGGGAGCTGTTTTTT.